Each of the 28 T cell receptor beta chains below was sequenced from the same sample in a study of blood T cells in healthy people across ages. With a J-beta primer mix and a sample-barcoded 5' primer, a second PCR ran about 7 to 11 cycles. From the 5' RACE reads, TCRdb called clonotypes with MiXCR, one entry per CDR3 protein. This table holds roughly 700,000 distinct CDR3 sequences, about half found once. Input material: blood. All receptors derive from a woman aged 60 to 75 in good health.

The rearrangement joins TRBV29-1 to TRBJ2-1; 7 bases fit TRBD2. The germline V gene encodes CDR1 SQVTM and CDR2 ANQGSEA. This CDR3 spans 16 amino acids. V lost 4 bases to trimming and J lost 4 bases; unmatched junction nucleotides: 13. For the CDR3, the DNA is TGCAGCGTTGGAATCAGTGGGAGGGGCGTTTACAATGAGCAGTTCTTC. This translates into CSVGISGRGVYNEQFF.

V and J are TRBV5-1 and TRBJ2-5, with 8 bases matching TRBD2. CDR1 and CDR2 (germline): SGHRS, YFSETQ. The V and J ends lost 0 bases and 11 bases, in that order; junction bases with no gene match: 18. This CDR3 contains 17 residues. CDR3 amino acids: CASSLAASGFPYNEQYF. In nucleotides, the CDR3 is TGCGCCAGCAGCTTGGCCGCTAGCGGGTTCCCCTACAATGAGCAGTACTTC. Full variable domain (missing parts from reference TRBV5-1 and TRBJ2-5): KAGVTQTPRYLIKTRGQQVTLSCSPISGHRSVSWYQQTPGQGLQFLFEYFSETQRNKGNFPGRFSGRQFSNSRSEMNVSTLELGDSALYLCASSLAASGFPYNEQYFGPGTRLLVL.

This clonotype was seen a few times. This chain uses TRBV20-1 with TRBJ1-2, with TRBD1 matching 7 bases. Germline V gene sequence: CDR1 DFQATT, CDR2 SNEGSKA (reference sequence). This CDR3 is built from 15 residues. Trimming at V came to 3 bases and at J to 1 base, leaving 8 bases not matched to a gene. The CDR3 is CSASPRQGSNYGYTF. The CDR3, as DNA: TGCAGTGCTAGCCCCCGACAGGGAAGTAACTATGGCTACACCTTC.

CDR3 bases: TGTGCCAGCACCGAAGCGGAGGCTCGCACAGATACGCAGTATTTT. It yields the protein CASTEAEARTDTQYF. The rearrangement joins TRBV2 to TRBJ2-3, with D possibly matching TRBD2 (5 bases). Looked up from germline, CDR1 is SNHLY and CDR2 is FYNNEI. V dropped 7 bases and J dropped 1 base, with 15 bases sitting between them. The CDR3 is made up of 15 amino acids.

This chain joins TRBV6-5 and TRBJ1-1; D not certain. V lost 6 bases and J 0 bases, leaving 8 bases between the germline ends. The length of the CDR3 is 13 residues. Germline CDR1 is MNHEY and CDR2 is SVGAGI. The CDR3, as DNA: TGTGCCAGCAGCCCCATCATGAACACTGAAGCTTTCTTT. Amino acids: CASSPIMNTEAFF.

The chain links TRBV7-9 to TRBJ1-6; D gene ambiguous. The CDR3 loop spans 17 amino acids. Trimming left V 2 bases short and J 8 bases short, with 19 bases between. CDR1 is SEHNR and CDR2 is FQNEAQ in the germline V gene (reference sequence). The CDR3 nucleotides are TGTGCCAGCAGCTTAAGCCCCCCGGGATACGGGGATTCACCCCTCCACTTT. It specifies CASSLSPPGYGDSPLHF.

This clonotype was seen a handful of times. CDR3 in DNA: TGTGCCAGCAGCCCCCCGGGACAGGCGAAAGAGACCCAGTACTTC. Protein sequence: CASSPPGQAKETQYF. The chain is built from TRBV3-1 and TRBJ2-5; 8 bases map to TRBD1. Germline values: CDR1 LGHDT, CDR2 YNNKEL (reference sequence). The CDR3 has 15 residues. V gave up 4 bases and J gave up 3 bases; unmatched junction bases: 7.

This clonotype appeared a few times. The chain links TRBV20-1 to TRBJ2-5, with 12 bases matching TRBD2. V was pared by 7 bases and J by 5 bases, with 5 bases of the junction left unmatched. Germline CDR1 and CDR2: DFQATT and SNEGSKA (reference sequence). CDR3 length: 13 residues. CDR3 DNA: TGCAGTGGGCTAGCGGGAGGGCGGGAGACCCAGTACTTC. Translation: CSGLAGGRETQYF.

The chain carries TRBV19 and TRBJ2-7; possibly TRBD1 for D (5 bases). V shed 9 bases and J shed 0 bases, with 12 bases lying between them. This CDR3 spans 13 amino acids. From germline, CDR1 is LNHDA and CDR2 SQIVND (reference sequence). CDR3 DNA: TGTGCCAGCAGTGGGGCGGACTCCTACGAGCAGTACTTC. Its translation is CASSGADSYEQYF.

As to this clonotype: One junction end disagrees with the germline gene, perhaps due to a read error. The chain has TRBV2 and TRBJ2-1, with 12 bases aligning to TRBD2. CDR3 size: 15 residues. Germline V gene lookup returns CDR1 SNHLY and CDR2 FYNNEI. The CDR3 reads CAGSEASGRANEQFF. The CDR3 DNA reads as TGTGCCGGCAGTGAGGCTAGCGGGAGGGCCAATGAGCAGTTCTTC. The entire variable domain, with the rest obtained from reference TRBV2 and TRBJ2-1, is as follows: EPEVTQTPSHQVTQMGQEVILRCVPISNHLYFYWYRQILGQKVEFLVSFYNNEISEKSEIFDDQFSVERPDGSNFTLKIRSTKLEDSAMYFCAGSEASGRANEQFFGPGTRLTVL.

V and J are TRBV4-2 and TRBJ2-1, with D hard to call. The V end lost 3 bases, the J end lost 6 bases, and 12 bases lay between the germline ends. This CDR3 has 14 residues. CDR1 is LGHNA, CDR2 YNFKEQ, per germline. CDR3 protein: CASSQEILGNEQFF. The CDR3, as DNA: TGTGCCAGCAGCCAGGAAATTTTGGGCAATGAGCAGTTCTTC.

To note about this clonotype: The junction does not match germline at one end; this may be a read error. V is TRBV20-1 and J is TRBJ1-4; 7 bases align to TRBD1. The CDR3 spans 13 residues. Germline V lookup: CDR1 DFQATT, CDR2 SNEGSKA (reference sequence). The CDR3 DNA follows: TGCAGCGCTAACAGGGGCAAGAATGAAAAACTGTTTTTT. Its translation is CSANRGKNEKLFF.

The chain employs TRBV27 and TRBJ2-5; 12 bases fit TRBD2. This CDR3 comprises 18 residues. J gave up 2 bases and V 3 bases, and 10 bases lay outside the gene matches. Germline V gene sequence: CDR1 MNHEY, CDR2 SMNVEV (reference sequence). CDR3 region: CASSFRSTSGRAQETQYF. CDR3 sequence (DNA): TGTGCCAGCAGTTTCCGCTCGACTAGCGGGAGAGCTCAAGAGACCCAGTACTTC.

This chain joins TRBV6-2 or TRBV6-3 and TRBJ2-6; D uncertain. CDR3 length: 16 residues. Germline loops: CDR1 MNHEY, CDR2 SVGEGT. Trimming took off 7 bases at V and 2 bases at J, with 15 bases between the two ends. CDR3 amino acids: CASISLVGTGANVLTF. CDR3 DNA sequence: TGTGCCAGCATCTCCCTGGTAGGAACTGGGGCCAACGTCCTGACTTTC.

V gene TRBV28 combines with J gene TRBJ2-5, with TRBD1 matching 7 bases. This CDR3 contains 15 residues. Germline V CDR1 and CDR2: MDHEN, SYDVKM. V lost 6 bases and J lost 1; bases outside the gene matches: 8. The CDR3 nucleotides are TGTGCCAGCAGGGGGGCAGCAGGGGGCCAAGAGACCCAGTACTTC. Translation: CASRGAAGGQETQYF.

The chain recombines TRBV28 with TRBJ2-5; maybe TRBD2 (5 bases). With 6 bases removed from V and 2 bases from J, the gap between germline ends came to 13 bases. CDR1 MDHEN and CDR2 SYDVKM come from the germline V gene. This CDR3 region has 14 residues. The CDR3 here is CASSPPRTQETQYF. Here the CDR3 DNA reads TGTGCCAGCAGCCCCCCCCGGACTCAAGAGACCCAGTACTTC.

This clonotype was detected only a few times. This chain links TRBV12-3 or TRBV12-4 with TRBJ2-2; D not certain. V lost 6 bases, J lost 9 bases, and 5 bases lay in between. The CDR3 length is 10 residues. The chain's CDR3 is CASRSRELFF. In DNA, the CDR3 is TGTGCCAGCAGATCTAGGGAGCTGTTTTTT.

This clonotype was counted ten times or more. The chain couples TRBV5-6 to TRBJ1-2; 9 bases are a match to TRBD1. The V and J ends lost 7 bases and 5 bases, in that order; junction bases with no gene match: 21. Germline V gene data show CDR1 as SGHDT and CDR2 as YYEEEE. The CDR3 spans 18 residues. The CDR3 coding sequence is TGTGCCAGCGGACCCGGGACAGGGTTATTCCGGGAAAGATATGGCTACACCTTC. It translates to CASGPGTGLFRERYGYTF.

This clonotype was seen a single time. This chain uses TRBV28 with TRBJ1-2, with D maybe TRBD1 (5 bases). The CDR3 is 13 residues long. V lost 5 bases to trimming and J lost 4 bases, with 11 bases between them. The germline V gene has CDR1 MDHEN and CDR2 SYDVKM. The CDR3 DNA sequence: TGTGCCAGCAGTCTACAGGCGTTCTATGGCTACACCTTC. It codes for CASSLQAFYGYTF.

The chain carries TRBV29-1 and TRBJ2-7; 7 bases agree with TRBD1. Losses at the gene ends were 7 bases for V and 6 bases for J; bases not matched to a gene: 21. Germline V lookup: CDR1 SQVTM, CDR2 ANQGSEA. CDR3 length equals 16 residues. CDR3 coding DNA: TGCAGCGCCAGAAGGGGAACCGGGACAGTGCTGTTCGAGCAGTACTTC. Translating gives CSARRGTGTVLFEQYF.

The chain has TRBV5-1 and TRBJ2-3; possibly TRBD1 for D (5 bases). V lost 2 bases and J lost 7, with 11 bases in between. CDR1 and CDR2 from the germline V gene are SGHRS and YFSETQ. The CDR3 spans 13 residues. CDR3 sequence (DNA): TGCGCCAGCAGCTTCGGTCAGGGCTATACGCAGTATTTT. Its translation: CASSFGQGYTQYF.

This chain connects TRBV7-9 to TRBJ1-1; D is unclear. Between the trimmed V and J ends, which lost 5 bases and 7 bases, there was a span of 20 bases. The CDR3 runs to 15 residues. In germline, CDR1 is SEHNR, CDR2 FQNEAQ (reference sequence). CDR3 DNA: TGTGCCAGCAGCCTGGAAGGAAATGGAGGCATTGAAGCTTTCTTT. Translated, it gives CASSLEGNGGIEAFF.

This chain links TRBV27 with TRBJ2-5; 10 nucleotides agree with TRBD2. Losses at the gene ends were 8 bases for V and 11 bases for J; bases not matched to a gene: 32. Germline V gene sequence: CDR1 MNHEY, CDR2 SMNVEV (reference sequence). The CDR3 contains 20 residues. The CDR3 region has the DNA TGTGCCAGCCTTAGTTCGGGGCTAGCGGGAGTTCGTGATCGTTGGAATGAGCAGTACTTC. It codes for CASLSSGLAGVRDRWNEQYF.

The CDR3 sequence: CSARDLTSGIDTGELFF. CDR3 nucleotides: TGCAGTGCTAGGGATCTTACTAGCGGGATTGACACCGGGGAGCTGTTTTTT. V is TRBV20-1 and J is TRBJ2-2; the match to TRBD2 covers 10 bases. Germline assignment: CDR1 DFQATT and CDR2 SNEGSKA (reference sequence). The CDR3 runs to 17 residues. The V and J ends lost 3 bases and 3 bases, in that order; junction bases with no gene match: 10.

There are a few counts of this clonotype. The chain couples TRBV7-9 to TRBJ2-7; TRBD1 agrees at 10 bases. The CDR3 sequence is 16 residues long. V trimming: 5 bases; J trimming: 3 bases; junction bases outside the gene matches: 10. CDR1 SEHNR and CDR2 FQNEAQ come from the germline V gene (reference sequence). The CDR3 DNA sequence: TGTGCCAGCAGCGCAACCCCCGGGACAGGGGACTACGAGCAGTACTTC. It yields the protein CASSATPGTGDYEQYF.

The V and J genes are TRBV27 and TRBJ1-4; 9 nucleotides line up with TRBD1. The germline gives CDR1 MNHEY, CDR2 SMNVEV (reference sequence). The trim removed 8 bases at V and 5 bases at J, leaving 0 bases unmatched. This CDR3 is 12 amino acids long. The CDR3 reads CASGQGNEKLFF. CDR3 in DNA: TGTGCCAGCGGACAGGGGAATGAAAAACTGTTTTTT.

Many counts were recorded for this clonotype. The V and J genes are TRBV7-2 and TRBJ2-1; 11 bases align to TRBD2. CDR1 SGHTA and CDR2 FQGNSA come from the germline V gene. The CDR3 is 15 residues long. Trimming cost V 5 bases and J 3 bases; bases outside gene matches: 3. In nucleotides, the CDR3 is TGTGCCAGCAGCGCGGGACTAGCGGTCTACAATGAGCAGTTCTTC. Translated, it gives CASSAGLAVYNEQFF.

This chain uses TRBV18 with TRBJ2-5; no reliable D call. Trimming shortened V by 2 bases and J by 3 bases, and 13 bases separated the two germline ends. Germline lookup yields CDR1 KGHSH and CDR2 LQKENI. The CDR3 sequence is 15 residues long. The CDR3, as DNA: TGTGCCAGCTCACCATATCAAGGAAAGAAAGAGACCCAGTACTTC. This gives the protein CASSPYQGKKETQYF. Variable domain in full (rest from reference TRBV18 and TRBJ2-5): NAGVMQNPRHLVRRRGQEARLRCSPMKGHSHVYWYRQLPEEGLKFMVYLQKENIIDESGMPKERFSAEFPKEGPSILRIQQVVRGDSAAYFCASSPYQGKKETQYFGPGTRLLVL.